In its sample, the clone carrying this TCR beta chain was seen once. The target antigen is unknown. These data originate in a study of vaccination and CD4 T cells after COVID-19. Across the study: The interval from dose two to post-vaccine sampling had a median of about 72 days, and it ranged from 14 to 241. Study-wide results and limits: Within convalescent individuals, 304 out of 307 vaccine-specific clones proved to be spike mono-reactive.

Per the germline V gene, CDR1 is DFQATT and CDR2 is SNEGSKA (reference sequence). Germline trimming cut 5 bases from V and 9 bases from J; bases unmatched to any gene: 12. This CDR3 comprises 14 residues. The Oncomine TCR Beta short-read assay was applied to DNA of cultured CD4+ T cells. Investigators isolated genomic DNA from cultured CD4+ T cells. Using its own MiXCR run on the PCR reads, TCRdb lists one record per CDR3 protein. The sample has 15,000 to 20,000 distinct CDR3 sequences; about 59% are singletons. Time point given: late sampling 161 to 241 days after vaccination in three convalescent patients. The treatment here: approximately 10-day PBMC culture with coronavirus spike peptide pools or control peptides (ViraFEST assay). For ViraFEST, peptide pools expanded antigen-specific T cells, after which the TCRs were sequenced.

The clonotype was recovered from a human donor who had recovered from COVID-19. The sequences come from CD4+ T cells from blood, cultured in vitro, collected about 7 months after SARS-CoV-2 vaccination. The chain recombines TRBV20-1 with TRBJ2-7, with TRBD2 matching 11 bases. CDR3 coding DNA: TGCAGTGCTCTTAGCGGGGGGGCCGACTCCGGGCAGTACTTC. Translated, it gives CSALSGGADSGQYF.